The clone carrying this T cell receptor (beta chain) was recorded at least ten times. Its antigen is still unknown. The data are from a study of molecular identifiers for immune sequencing clone quantification. CDR3 length: 13 amino acids. From germline, CDR1 is MNHEY and CDR2 SMNVEV (reference sequence). V was trimmed by 4 bases and J by 1 base, leaving 7 bases between them. TCRdb fed the PCR reads into MiXCR, producing one record per CDR3 protein. In the table there are about 640,000 distinct CDR3 sequences, approximately 20% of which are singletons. Study-wide results and limits: Highly expanded clone sizes could be underestimated by identical TCR molecules sharing a barcode.

Sequenced input: naive CD8+ T cells from blood, with Jurkat cell RNA spiked in. This sample's subset: FACS-sorted CD8+CD4-CCR7+CD45RA+ naive T cells. This sequence originates from a human donor in good health. Some libraries in this study had Jurkat cell RNA spiked in. The gene calls are TRBV27 and TRBJ2-5; D call uncertain. For the CDR3, the DNA is TGTGCCAGCAGTTCCCTAACCCAAGAGACCCAGTACTTC. Translation gives CASSSLTQETQYF.